Presented here are 30 T cell receptor beta chains from one specimen sequenced in a study of OX40 agonist ivuxolimab in advanced cancers. TCRdb's copy holds only in-frame clones and misses some; the assay was immunoSEQ multiplex PCR. The sample has about 61,000 clones, around 83% seen once. The material sequenced was CD4+ or CD8+ T cells sorted from blood, taken in a trial of the OX40 agonist ivuxolimab. The receptors were sampled from an adult with an advanced solid tumor such as melanoma, head and neck, liver or kidney cancer.

The chain carries TRBV4-1 and TRBJ2-2; D remains unclear. Per the germline V gene, CDR1 is MGHRA and CDR2 is YSYEKL. The CDR3 is 15 amino acids. With 0 bases removed from V and 1 base from J, the gap between germline ends came to 6 bases. The CDR3 loop reads CASSQDRRNTGELFF. The CDR3 DNA is TGCGCCAGCAGCCAAGATCGGCGGAACACCGGGGAGCTGTTTTTT.

The genes are TRBV5-1 and TRBJ1-1; TRBD1 matches at 9 bases. J lost 5 bases, V lost 5 bases, and 19 bases had no gene match. The germline V gene encodes CDR1 SGHRS and CDR2 YFSETQ. The CDR3 runs 18 residues. Written as DNA, the CDR3 is TGCGCCAGCAGTTGGGGCCCGGGGACAGGGAGGTCGGCGACTGAAGCTTTCTTT. Translated: CASSWGPGTGRSATEAFF.

In its sample, this clone was seen once. The V gene is TRBV10-3, the J gene TRBJ1-1; 8 nucleotides match TRBD1. With V trimmed by 3 bases and J by 1 base, 13 bases remained unmatched. Germline CDR1 reads ENHRY; CDR2 reads SYGVKD. The CDR3 has 18 amino acids. CDR3 DNA: TGTGCCATCAGTGACAACCTCCACCGGGACAGGAGGAACACTGAAGCTTTCTTT. Encoded protein: CAISDNLHRDRRNTEAFF.

This clone was picked up a small number of times. This chain links TRBV7-6 with TRBJ2-7, with TRBD1 matching over 7 bases. CDR1 is SGHVS, CDR2 FNYEAQ, per germline. The CDR3 is 14 amino acids. The V segment lost 0 bases and the J segment 6 bases; nucleotides outside the gene matches: 5. CDR3 protein: CASSLAIAGGEQYF. CDR3 DNA: TGTGCCAGCAGCTTAGCGATCGCAGGGGGCGAGCAGTACTTC.

V and J are TRBV6-1 and TRBJ1-5; possibly TRBD1 for D (6 bases). CDR1 and CDR2 (germline): MNHNS, SASEGT. The CDR3 has 14 residues. The V end lost 7 bases, the J end lost 4 bases, and 14 bases lay between the germline ends. The CDR3 DNA follows: TGTGCCAGCAAAGTCTTACAGGGAAATCAGCCCCAGCATTTT. Translation: CASKVLQGNQPQHF.

The chain combines TRBV7-9 with TRBJ1-2, with 7 bases that match TRBD1. Germline V gene data show CDR1 as SEHNR and CDR2 as FQNEAQ (reference sequence). The CDR3 runs 13 residues. J gave up 8 bases and V 3 bases, and 6 bases lay outside the gene matches. CDR3 nucleotide sequence: TGTGCCAGCAGCTTTGACAGGGTGAACGGCTACACCTTC. It specifies CASSFDRVNGYTF.

The chain joins TRBV18 to TRBJ2-5; TRBD2 matches at 8 bases. Germline V gives CDR1 KGHSH, CDR2 LQKENI. J was trimmed by 4 bases and V by 4 bases; bases with no gene match: 5. The CDR3 runs to 14 residues. For the CDR3, the DNA is TGTGCCAGCTCACACGGGGGGGCCCCAGAGACCCAGTACTTC. Its translation is CASSHGGAPETQYF.

This clone was found a few times. The chain recombines TRBV18 with TRBJ2-7, with 7 bases identical to TRBD2. With 2 bases clipped from V and 3 bases from J, the junction kept 7 bases outside the gene matches. Germline V gives CDR1 KGHSH, CDR2 LQKENI. The CDR3 is made up of 15 amino acids. CDR3 sequence reads: CASSPKSSGNYEQYF. The CDR3 DNA sequence: TGTGCCAGCTCACCAAAGTCTAGCGGAAACTACGAGCAGTACTTC.

The chain has TRBV7-8 and TRBJ1-1; 8 nucleotides align to TRBD1. From germline, CDR1 is SGHVS and CDR2 FQNEAQ. Germline trimming cut 1 base from V and 4 bases from J; bases unmatched to any gene: 8. The CDR3 is 16 amino acids. The CDR3 is CASSLVAGGVGTEAFF. CDR3 DNA: TGTGCCAGCAGCTTAGTCGCAGGGGGCGTGGGCACTGAAGCTTTCTTT.

The chain has TRBV5-1 and TRBJ1-2; D is possibly TRBD1 (5 bases). Germline V gene lookup returns CDR1 SGHRS and CDR2 YFSETQ. V lost 3 bases and J lost 0, with 9 bases in between. This CDR3 spans 14 amino acids. The CDR3 DNA sequence: TGCGCCAGCAGCTCCGGGGGGACTAACTATGGCTACACCTTC. Protein: CASSSGGTNYGYTF.

The chain is built from TRBV5-1 and TRBJ2-7; weak D call: TRBD1 (6 bases). The CDR3 sequence is 14 residues long. Trimming left V 6 bases short and J 0 bases short, with 13 bases between. The germline CDR1 and CDR2 sequences are SGHRS and YFSETQ. CDR3 nucleotides: TGCGCCAGCACCATGGACAGTACCTCCTACGAGCAGTACTTC. It yields the protein CASTMDSTSYEQYF.

The CDR3 is CASSYSRSQGNTEAFF. The CDR3 nucleotides are TGTGCCAGCAGTTACTCGAGGTCCCAGGGGAACACTGAAGCTTTCTTT. The rearrangement joins TRBV6-7 to TRBJ1-1; D perhaps matches TRBD1 (5 bases). TRBV6-7 is an open reading frame, and its role is uncertain. CDR3 length equals 16 residues. V lost 0 bases, J lost 1 base, and 12 bases lay in between.

The chain links TRBV6-5 to TRBJ2-2; D might be TRBD2 (6 bases). The CDR3 totals 14 residues. Looked up from germline, CDR1 is MNHEY and CDR2 is SVGAGI. The V and J ends lost 2 bases and 4 bases respectively, with 8 bases between them. The CDR3 protein is CASSYGGITGELFF. The CDR3 nucleotides read TGTGCCAGCAGTTACGGAGGGATCACCGGGGAGCTGTTTTTT.

The rearrangement links TRBV18 to TRBJ2-7, with 7 bases identical to TRBD1. With V trimmed by 1 base and J by 3 bases, 9 bases remained unmatched. CDR3 length: 16 amino acids. Germline V gene data show CDR1 as KGHSH and CDR2 as LQKENI. The chain's CDR3 is CASSPLVGGSYYEQYF. In DNA form, the CDR3 reads TGTGCCAGCTCACCACTGGTAGGGGGCTCCTACTACGAGCAGTACTTC.

This chain connects TRBV4-1 to TRBJ1-5; D gene uncertain. Germline CDR1 is MGHRA and CDR2 is YSYEKL. Trimming took 0 bases from V and 7 from J, leaving 16 bases between them. CDR3 length equals 16 residues. CDR3 DNA sequence: TGCGCCAGCAGCCAAGAGGGGATACGGAGCAGACAGCCCCAGCATTTT. It is translated as CASSQEGIRSRQPQHF.

CDR3 in DNA: TGTGCCAGCAGCGGGACTAGTCCCGAGACCCAGTACTTC. Translated: CASSGTSPETQYF. The chain is built from TRBV21-1 and TRBJ2-5; the table's D call, TRBD2, was not checked against the DNA. TRBV21-1 is a known pseudogene. The CDR3 length is 13 residues.

The rearrangement uses TRBV13 and TRBJ2-7; the D gene could be TRBD1 or TRBD2 (5 bases each). Trimming took off 1 base at V and 3 bases at J, with 16 bases between the two ends. Per germline, CDR1 PRHDT and CDR2 FYEKMQ (reference sequence). The CDR3 is 16 residues long. CDR3 bases: TGTGCCAGCAGCTTAGATCGGGGCCCAACCCTCTACGAGCAGTACTTC. This encodes CASSLDRGPTLYEQYF.

The genes are TRBV4-1 and TRBJ2-4; 11 bases fit TRBD1. Germline values: CDR1 MGHRA, CDR2 YSYEKL. The CDR3 has 17 residues. The V gene end was trimmed by 4 bases and the J gene end by 9 bases; junction bases not matched to a gene: 14. CDR3 bases: TGCGCCAGCAGCCTCCCGAGGAGGGACAGGGGGAGGACCATTCAGTACTTC. Its translation: CASSLPRRDRGRTIQYF.

This chain uses TRBV7-9 with TRBJ2-7; D call uncertain. CDR1 is SEHNR, CDR2 FQNEAQ, per germline (reference sequence). Trimming removed 5 bases from V and 4 bases from J, with 18 bases in between. The length of the CDR3 is 15 residues. The CDR3 coding sequence is TGTGCCAGCAGCGCCGGACCTCAGGCGCCATACGAGCAGTACTTC. Amino acid sequence: CASSAGPQAPYEQYF.

The CDR3 loop reads CASKTSGEINEQFF. CDR3 nucleotides: TGTGCCAGCAAGACTAGCGGGGAGATCAATGAGCAGTTCTTC. The V call is TRBV27, the J call TRBJ2-1, with TRBD2 matching over 11 bases. The CDR3 sequence is 14 residues long. Germline trimming cut 7 bases from V and 6 bases from J; bases unmatched to any gene: 5. The germline V gene has CDR1 MNHEY and CDR2 SMNVEV (reference sequence).

CDR3 nucleotide sequence: TGTGCCAGCAGCTTAAGAAGTACTGAAGCTTTCTTT. Protein product: CASSLRSTEAFF. The chain recombines TRBV7-2 with TRBJ1-1, with D hard to call. The CDR3 totals 12 residues. CDR1 and CDR2 from the germline V gene are SGHTA and FQGNSA. V dropped 2 bases and J dropped 5 bases, with 6 bases sitting between them.

In its sample, this clone was seen once. The chain employs TRBV6-5 and TRBJ2-1; possibly TRBD1 for D (6 bases). This CDR3 has 14 amino acids. CDR1 and CDR2 from the germline V gene are MNHEY and SVGAGI. Trimming pared 4 bases from V and 2 bases from J, leaving 9 bases between. The CDR3 nucleotides read TGTGCCAGCAGTTTCCGACAGGCCTACAATGAGCAGTTCTTC. This encodes CASSFRQAYNEQFF.

This clone came up once. V and J are TRBV18 and TRBJ2-2, with D maybe TRBD1 (5 bases). The CDR3 runs 17 residues. Germline-derived CDR1 and CDR2 are KGHSH and LQKENI. Trimming stripped 1 base from V and 0 bases from J, with 12 bases between. Here the CDR3 reads CASSPLGSGPNTGELFF. CDR3 nucleotides: TGTGCCAGCTCACCACTGGGCTCAGGGCCGAACACCGGGGAGCTGTTTTTT.

This clone has more than one count but fewer than ten. This sequence joins TRBV5-5 and TRBJ1-1, with 8 bases aligning to TRBD1. The CDR3 extends over 14 amino acids. Germline CDR1 is SGHKS and CDR2 is YYEKEE (reference sequence). The V gene end was trimmed by 4 bases and the J gene end by 6 bases; junction bases not matched to a gene: 8. CDR3 region: CASSRDRIRSEAFF. Written as DNA, the CDR3 is TGTGCCAGCAGCCGGGACAGGATTCGCTCTGAAGCTTTCTTT.

This chain uses TRBV6-5 with TRBJ1-2; 7 bases map to TRBD1. Germline V gene sequence: CDR1 MNHEY, CDR2 SVGAGI. Trimming took 6 bases from V and 5 from J; bases not matched to a gene: 6. The CDR3 runs to 13 residues. The CDR3 spells CASSPDRVYGYTF. The CDR3 nucleotides are TGTGCCAGCAGCCCTGACAGGGTGTATGGCTACACCTTC.

The chain recombines TRBV7-9 with TRBJ1-1; D is unresolved. Germline lookup yields CDR1 SEHNR and CDR2 FQNEAQ (reference sequence). CDR3 length: 15 residues. Trimming removed 7 bases at V and 5 bases at J, with 20 bases between. The CDR3 region has the DNA TGTGCCAGCACCCCGTTGCGTGAATTTGCTACTGAAGCTTTCTTT. It codes for CASTPLREFATEAFF.

The chain employs TRBV21-1 and TRBJ1-2; TRBD1 was called by the table and not checked on the DNA. TRBV21-1 is reported as a pseudogene. This CDR3 comprises 15 residues. DNA for the CDR3: TGTGCCAGCAGGATCCGGGACAGCTGCCGCTATGGCTACACCTTC. This translates into CASRIRDSCRYGYTF.

The gene calls are TRBV7-6 and TRBJ2-2, with 9 bases matching TRBD1. The CDR3 runs 17 residues. The V and J ends lost 2 bases and 7 bases, in that order; junction bases with no gene match: 11. Germline V gives CDR1 SGHVS, CDR2 FNYEAQ. CDR3 sequence (DNA): TGTGCCAGCAGCTTATCCCCCGGGACAGGGATGGGCGGGGAGCTGTTTTTT. This sequence encodes CASSLSPGTGMGGELFF.

This clone turned up a few times. The chain has TRBV7-9 and TRBJ1-6; 7 bases match TRBD1. CDR1 and CDR2 (germline): SEHNR, FQNEAQ (reference sequence). The CDR3 length is 15 residues. V lost 5 bases, J lost 10 bases, and 11 bases stayed unmatched. CDR3 sequence: CASSVQTGLGSPLHF. For the CDR3, the DNA is TGTGCCAGCAGCGTTCAGACAGGGTTGGGGTCACCCCTCCACTTT.

The chain recombines TRBV2 with TRBJ1-4; no clear D. Trimming removed 5 bases at V and 8 bases at J, with 12 bases between. Looked up from germline, CDR1 is SNHLY and CDR2 is FYNNEI. The CDR3 spans 13 residues. CDR3 nucleotide sequence: TGTGCCAGCAGTCCGGACCTCGGGGAAAAACTGTTTTTT. This codes for CASSPDLGEKLFF.